This TCR beta chain came from a study of radiotherapy plus CTLA-4 blockade in lung cancer. Across the whole study: Of all patients, 15% to 20% responded objectively and roughly 31% showed disease control.

Receiving focal radiation plus CTLA-4 blockade with ipilimumab were patients who had chemo-refractory metastatic non-small-cell lung cancer. About this clone itself: Its specificity is not known.

Study observations and caveats: Clones derived from tumor TCRs expanded in blood after radiotherapy plus ipilimumab. Reported findings show early blood T cell clone dynamics, with interferon-beta, best predicted response.

From germline, CDR1 is SGHRS and CDR2 YFSETQ. There are 17 residues in the CDR3. V lost 0 bases and J lost 4, with 18 bases in between. The data were produced by immunoSEQ multiplex PCR, yet TCRdb's version contains in-frame clones alone and is incomplete. The sample lists 90,000 to 100,000 clones; 82% were seen once. This material consisted of peripheral blood, taken from a patient treated with radiotherapy plus ipilimumab. This clonotype originated in a human donor with non-small cell lung cancer that progressed on radiotherapy plus ipilimumab. This chain connects TRBV5-1 to TRBJ2-3; D may be TRBD1 (5 bases). CDR3 nucleotides: TGCGCCAGCAGCTTGGCCAATTCAGGGATGGCGGCAGATACGCAGTATTTT. Translated, it gives CASSLANSGMAADTQYF. The variable domain in full, with the rest retrieved from reference TRBV5-1 and TRBJ2-3, is KAGVTQTPRYLIKTRGQQVTLSCSPISGHRSVSWYQQTPGQGLQFLFEYFSETQRNKGNFPGRFSGRQFSNSRSEMNVSTLELGDSALYLCASSLANSGMAADTQYFGPGTRLTVL.